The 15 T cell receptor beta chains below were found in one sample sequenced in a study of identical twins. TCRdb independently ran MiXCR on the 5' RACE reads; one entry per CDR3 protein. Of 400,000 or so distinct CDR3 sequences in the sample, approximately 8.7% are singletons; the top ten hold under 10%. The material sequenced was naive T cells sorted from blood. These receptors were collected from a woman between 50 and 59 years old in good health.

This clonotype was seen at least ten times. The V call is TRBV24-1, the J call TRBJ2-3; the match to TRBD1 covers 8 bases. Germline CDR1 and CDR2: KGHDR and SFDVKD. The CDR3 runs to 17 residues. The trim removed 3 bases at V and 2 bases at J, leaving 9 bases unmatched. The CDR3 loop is CATSDIGQGRDTDTQYF. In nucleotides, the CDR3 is TGTGCCACCAGTGATATAGGACAGGGCCGGGACACAGATACGCAGTATTTT.

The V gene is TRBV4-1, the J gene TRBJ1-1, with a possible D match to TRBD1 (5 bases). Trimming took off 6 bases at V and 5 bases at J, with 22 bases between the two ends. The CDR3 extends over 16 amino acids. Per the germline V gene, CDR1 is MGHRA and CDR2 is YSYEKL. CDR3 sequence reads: CASSFLPRVPGTEAFF. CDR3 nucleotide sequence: TGCGCCAGCAGTTTCCTTCCCCGAGTCCCAGGGACTGAAGCTTTCTTT.

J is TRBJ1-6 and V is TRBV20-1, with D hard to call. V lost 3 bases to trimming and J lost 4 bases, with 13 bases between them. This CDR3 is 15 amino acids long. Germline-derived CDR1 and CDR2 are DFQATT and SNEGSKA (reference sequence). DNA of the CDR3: TGCAGTGCTAGCCAAGGAGGCTCGTATAATTCACCCCTCCACTTT. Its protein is CSASQGGSYNSPLHF.

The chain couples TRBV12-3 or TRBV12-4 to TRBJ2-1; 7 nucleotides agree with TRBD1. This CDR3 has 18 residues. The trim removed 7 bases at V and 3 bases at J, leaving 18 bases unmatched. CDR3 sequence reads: CASTFIPDFGTVYNEQFF. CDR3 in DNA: TGTGCCAGCACCTTTATCCCCGATTTTGGGACAGTCTACAATGAGCAGTTCTTC.

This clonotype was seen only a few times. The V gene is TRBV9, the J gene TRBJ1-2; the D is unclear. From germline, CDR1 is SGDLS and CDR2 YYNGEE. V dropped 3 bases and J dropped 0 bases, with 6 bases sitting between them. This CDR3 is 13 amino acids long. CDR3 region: CASSAEANYGYTF. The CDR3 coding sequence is TGTGCCAGCAGCGCTGAAGCTAACTATGGCTACACCTTC.

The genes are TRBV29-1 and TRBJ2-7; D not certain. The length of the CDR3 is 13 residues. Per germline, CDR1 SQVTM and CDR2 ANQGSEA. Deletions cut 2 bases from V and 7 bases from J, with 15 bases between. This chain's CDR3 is CSVETHGAEEQYV. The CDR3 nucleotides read TGCAGCGTTGAAACCCACGGTGCTGAGGAGCAGTACGTC.

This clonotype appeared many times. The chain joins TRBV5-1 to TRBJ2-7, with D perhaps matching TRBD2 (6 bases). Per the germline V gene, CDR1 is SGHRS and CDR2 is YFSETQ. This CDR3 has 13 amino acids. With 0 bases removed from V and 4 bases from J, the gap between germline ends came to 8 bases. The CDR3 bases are TGCGCCAGCAGCTTGGGGGACTTTTACGAGCAGTACTTC. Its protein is CASSLGDFYEQYF.

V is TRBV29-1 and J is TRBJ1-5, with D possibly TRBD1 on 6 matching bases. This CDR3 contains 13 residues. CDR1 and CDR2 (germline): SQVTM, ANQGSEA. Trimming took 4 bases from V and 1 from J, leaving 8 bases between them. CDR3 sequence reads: CSVGRGSNQPQHF. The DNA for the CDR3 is TGCAGCGTTGGCAGGGGAAGCAATCAGCCCCAGCATTTT.

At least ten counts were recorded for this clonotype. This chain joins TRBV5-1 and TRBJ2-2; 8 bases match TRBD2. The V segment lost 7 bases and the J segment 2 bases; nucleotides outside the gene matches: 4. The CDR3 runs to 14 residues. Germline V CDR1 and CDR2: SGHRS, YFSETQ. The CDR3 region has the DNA TGCGCCAGCGAGCGGGAGATAAACACCGGGGAGCTGTTTTTT. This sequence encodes CASEREINTGELFF.

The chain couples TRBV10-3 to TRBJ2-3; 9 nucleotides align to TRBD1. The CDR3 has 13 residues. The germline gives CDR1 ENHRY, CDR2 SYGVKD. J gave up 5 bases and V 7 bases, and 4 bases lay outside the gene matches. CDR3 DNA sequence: TGTGCCATCAAACAGGGGGCAGGAGATACGCAGTATTTT. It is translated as CAIKQGAGDTQYF.

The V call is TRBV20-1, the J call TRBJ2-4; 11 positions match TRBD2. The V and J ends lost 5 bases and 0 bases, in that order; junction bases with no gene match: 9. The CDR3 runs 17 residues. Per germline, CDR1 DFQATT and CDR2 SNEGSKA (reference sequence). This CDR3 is CSAPANGLAGAKNIQYF. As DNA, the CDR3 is TGCAGTGCTCCTGCTAACGGACTAGCGGGAGCCAAAAACATTCAGTACTTC.

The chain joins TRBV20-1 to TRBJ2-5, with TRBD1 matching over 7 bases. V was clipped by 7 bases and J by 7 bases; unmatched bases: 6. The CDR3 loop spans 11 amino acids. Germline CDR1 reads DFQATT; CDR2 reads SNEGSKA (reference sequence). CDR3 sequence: CSVAQGVTQYF. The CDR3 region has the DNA TGCAGTGTTGCGCAGGGGGTGACCCAGTACTTC.

The CDR3 reads CASSVGVAAAPTDTQYF. CDR3 nucleotides: TGTGCCAGCAGCGTAGGAGTAGCGGCCGCCCCCACAGATACGCAGTATTTT. The rearrangement joins TRBV9 to TRBJ2-3; maybe TRBD2 (6 bases). V lost 0 bases and J lost 2, with 16 bases in between. The V gene's germline CDR1 is SGDLS and CDR2 YYNGEE. The CDR3 is 17 residues long.

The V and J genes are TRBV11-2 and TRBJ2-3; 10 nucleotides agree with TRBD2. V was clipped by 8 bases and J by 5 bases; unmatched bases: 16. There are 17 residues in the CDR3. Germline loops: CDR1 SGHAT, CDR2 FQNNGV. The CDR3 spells CASCHILAGEWKDTQYF. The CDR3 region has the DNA TGTGCCAGCTGCCACATTCTAGCGGGAGAGTGGAAAGATACGCAGTATTTT.

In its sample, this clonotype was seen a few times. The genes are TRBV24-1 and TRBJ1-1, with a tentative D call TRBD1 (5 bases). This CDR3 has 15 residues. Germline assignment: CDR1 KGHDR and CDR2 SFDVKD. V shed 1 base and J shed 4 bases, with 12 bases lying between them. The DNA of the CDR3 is TGTGCCACCAGTGATTTTCCCGGCGGGGCCACTGAAGCTTTCTTT. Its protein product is CATSDFPGGATEAFF.